The rows below give T cell receptor beta chains drawn from one sample of a study of T cell repertoires in cytomegalovirus infection. TCRdb reprocessed the reads with MiXCR, giving one entry per CDR3 protein. Found here are roughly 500,000 distinct CDR3 sequences, roughly a third of them singletons; the top ten hold roughly 15%. These TCRs are of unknown antigen specificity. Sequenced material: cultured PBMCs, taken from culture after CMV antigen stimulation. The receptors shown here come from a human donor in good health (CMV status not recorded). Some clones in this sample may be carry-over from other donors' samples. The CDR3 runs from the conserved cysteine through the conserved F or W. Each record gives: V gene, CDR3 protein.

V gene: TRBV4-3; CDR3 protein: CASSQEQYNEQFF
V gene: TRBV28; CDR3 protein: CASSFSGSLFYEQYF
V gene: TRBV11-2; CDR3 protein: CASSLVGTHSGNTIYF
V gene: TRBV9; CDR3 protein: CASSVDPGTGVQETQYF
V gene: TRBV27; CDR3 protein: CASSPQLAGVTDTQYF
V gene: TRBV5-1; CDR3 protein: CASSAGTGFREKLFF
V gene: TRBV4-1; CDR3 protein: CASSQLADVYEQYF
V gene: TRBV27; CDR3 protein: CASSLLRGQIANEQYF
V gene: TRBV7-8; CDR3 protein: CASSPSGLGHKNIQYF
V gene: TRBV4-1; CDR3 protein: CASSHRLGGTEAFF
V gene: TRBV3-1; CDR3 protein: CASSQGVRQANIF
V gene: TRBV4-2; CDR3 protein: CASSHGLAAETYEQYF
V gene: TRBV6-1; CDR3 protein: CASSDEQGAYEQYF
V gene: TRBV20-1; CDR3 protein: CSARPTSGRIAYEQYF
V gene: TRBV7-2; CDR3 protein: CASSGRTDSYGYTF
V gene: TRBV4-1; CDR3 protein: CASSQEIRGLNEQFF
V gene: TRBV6-6; CDR3 protein: CASSYERGFSYEQYF
V gene: TRBV20-1; CDR3 protein: CRASERPIPRDTEAFF
V gene: TRBV12-3/TRBV12-4; CDR3 protein: CASTVSGHQPQHF
V gene: TRBV7-3; CDR3 protein: CASSATPNTEAFF
V gene: TRBV7-2; CDR3 protein: CASSLLGELFF
V gene: TRBV7-2; CDR3 protein: CASSSPLKGPARNTEAFF
V gene: TRBV7-2; CDR3 protein: CASSLEKGQGTEAFF
V gene: TRBV10-2; CDR3 protein: CASSSTGLLDTQYF
V gene: TRBV12-3/TRBV12-4; CDR3 protein: CASSNQGQVDGEQFF
V gene: TRBV7-2; CDR3 protein: CASSLAQRSTDTQYF
V gene: TRBV10-3; CDR3 protein: CAISESRGAGETQYF
V gene: TRBV19; CDR3 protein: CASTGLVHEQFF
V gene: TRBV12-3/TRBV12-4; CDR3 protein: CASSFSGKENEQFF
V gene: TRBV7-9; CDR3 protein: CASSHTGPYSNQPQHF
V gene: TRBV5-1; CDR3 protein: CASSLLLAGVPSEQFF
V gene: TRBV7-2; CDR3 protein: CASSLSSTDTQYF
V gene: TRBV19; CDR3 protein: CASSSNHPNEQFF
V gene: TRBV7-8; CDR3 protein: CASSLAGQGRQPQHF
V gene: TRBV20-1; CDR3 protein: CSARDSTGNQPQHF
V gene: TRBV27; CDR3 protein: CASSFPGQGRVQFF
V gene: TRBV28; CDR3 protein: CASSSGPNNEKLFF
V gene: TRBV28; CDR3 protein: CASSFIRRDRPSYGYTF
V gene: TRBV20-1; CDR3 protein: CSASVALSSYNEQFF
V gene: TRBV10-3; CDR3 protein: CAISTQETQYF
V gene: TRBV7-3; CDR3 protein: CASSFWGQGFPGELFF
V gene: TRBV29-1; CDR3 protein: CSVAGAGHEQYF
V gene: TRBV12-3/TRBV12-4; CDR3 protein: CASSRGGRSSYNEQFF
V gene: TRBV4-2; CDR3 protein: CASSQDSSGGGAYEQYF
V gene: TRBV10-3; CDR3 protein: CAIGREAVDEQYF
V gene: TRBV7-8; CDR3 protein: CASSPYESGRAYNEQFF
V gene: TRBV28; CDR3 protein: CASSNTDRGYGYTF
V gene: TRBV20-1; CDR3 protein: CSASPPASETQYF